This T cell receptor (beta chain) is drawn from a study of blood T cell repertoires in COVID-19. Whole-study context: Acute and convalescent COVID-19 samples came from the United States, Italy and Spain.

The CDR3 loop spans 14 amino acids. Germline V lookup: CDR1 MGHDK, CDR2 SYGVNS. V was cut by 3 bases and J by 3 bases, with 11 bases left in between. The data were produced by immunoSEQ multiplex PCR, yet TCRdb's version contains in-frame clones alone and is incomplete. Among about 130,000 clones listed, around nine tenths were seen once. This clonotype was sampled from a man aged 60 to 69 with COVID-19, enrolled during active disease. This chain uses TRBV25-1 with TRBJ1-2; D might be TRBD1 (5 bases). Sequenced: peripheral blood. The CDR3 DNA follows: TGTGCCAGCAGTGATCCAGGGATCCACTATGGCTACACCTTC. Translation gives CASSDPGIHYGYTF.